This TCR beta chain derives from a study of blood T cell repertoires in COVID-19. In the study overall: Collection of acute and convalescent COVID-19 samples took place in the United States, Italy and Spain. From T cells, B-cell-depleted T cells, or PBMCs came the material, which was cDNA or gDNA.

Sequenced by immunoSEQ multiplex PCR; TCRdb stores in-frame clones only, minus some. In the table there are around 620,000 clones, approximately 90% of which are singletons. The V end lost 0 bases, the J end lost 4 bases, and 10 bases lay between the germline ends. This CDR3 comprises 14 residues. Germline assignment: CDR1 SGHNT and CDR2 YYREEE (reference sequence). This receptor was taken from a woman in her late teens or twenties with acute or convalescent COVID-19. The chain recombines TRBV5-4 with TRBJ1-1; D possibly corresponds to TRBD1 (5 bases). The material sequenced was peripheral blood. This CDR3 reads CASSLDQGVTEAFF. The CDR3 nucleotides are TGTGCCAGCAGCTTGGATCAGGGCGTCACTGAAGCTTTCTTT.